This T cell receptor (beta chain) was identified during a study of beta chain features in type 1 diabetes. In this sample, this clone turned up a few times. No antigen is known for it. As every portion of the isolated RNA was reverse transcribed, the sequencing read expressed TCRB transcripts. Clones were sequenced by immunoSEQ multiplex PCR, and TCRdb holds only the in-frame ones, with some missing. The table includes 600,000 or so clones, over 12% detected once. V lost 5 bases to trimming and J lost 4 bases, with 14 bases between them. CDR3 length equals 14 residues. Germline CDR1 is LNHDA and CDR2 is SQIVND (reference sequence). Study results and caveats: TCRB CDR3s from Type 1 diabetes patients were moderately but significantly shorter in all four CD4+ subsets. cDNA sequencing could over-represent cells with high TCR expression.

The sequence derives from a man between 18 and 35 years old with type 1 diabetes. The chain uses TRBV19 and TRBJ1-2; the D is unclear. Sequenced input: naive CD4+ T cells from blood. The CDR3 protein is CASSSQTTLYGYTF. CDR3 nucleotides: TGTGCCAGTAGTTCCCAGACTACCCTCTATGGCTACACCTTC.